Below, 18 T cell receptor beta chains from the same sample are listed, as sequenced in a study of T cells expressing NK-cell markers. TCRdb re-called the 5' RACE reads and shows each CDR3 protein once, DNA omitted. The sample table includes about 190,000 distinct CDR3 sequences. The sequenced material came from blood T cells: a sorted CD56 or NKG2C T cell subset, CD4+ or CD8+ T cells, or bulk PBMC T cells (not recorded which). These TCRs come from a man aged 18-75 years in good health.

This chain joins TRBV9 and TRBJ2-3; with no DNA, the TCRdb D assignment of TRBD1 cannot be verified. The CDR3 has 13 residues. Germline CDR1 reads SGDLS; CDR2 reads YYNGEE. CDR3 loop: CASSLEDRGGLYF. Filled out from reference TRBV9 and TRBJ2-3, the complete variable domain reads DSGVTQTPKHLITATGQRVTLRCSPRSGDLSVYWYQQSLDQGLQFLIQYYNGEERAKGNILERFSAQQFPDLHSELNLSSLELGDSALYFCASSLEDRGGLYFGPGTRLTVL.

The chain has TRBV15 and TRBJ2-3; TCRdb indicates TRBD2, and absent DNA this call remains unverified. CDR1 and CDR2 from the germline V gene are LNHNV and YYDKDF (reference sequence). The CDR3 spans 19 residues. CDR3 in amino acids: CATSRDVLAGGPGTDTQYF.

J is TRBJ2-6 and V is TRBV20-1; absent DNA, TCRdb's TRBD1 call cannot be checked. CDR1 is DFQATT, CDR2 SNEGSKA, per germline (reference sequence). The CDR3 consists of 16 residues. The CDR3 reads CSAQGGPSSGANVLTF.

The V gene is TRBV6-1, the J gene TRBJ2-2; as DNA is missing, the TRBD1 call by TCRdb cannot be tested. The CDR3 runs to 14 residues. Germline-derived CDR1 and CDR2 are MNHNS and SASEGT. The CDR3 loop is CASTTGHPTGELFF.

This sequence joins TRBV24-1 and TRBJ1-1; the TCRdb call, TRBD1, lacks DNA for checking. The CDR3 totals 16 residues. Germline V gene sequence: CDR1 KGHDR, CDR2 SFDVKD. CDR3 protein: CATSDLMDRADTEAFF.

This chain uses TRBV11-2 with TRBJ2-1. CDR3 length: 12 residues. Germline CDR1 SGHAT, CDR2 FQNNGV. The CDR3: CASSLVTDEQFF.

The gene calls are TRBV6-5 and TRBJ2-1. Germline CDR1 is MNHEY and CDR2 is SVGAGI. This CDR3 region has 13 residues. The CDR3 reads CASSYDKLYEQFF.

The chain employs TRBV27 and TRBJ2-1. From germline, CDR1 is MNHEY and CDR2 SMNVEV (reference sequence). The CDR3 contains 12 residues. CDR3 sequence reads: CASSFNRNEQFF.

The V and J genes are TRBV20-1 and TRBJ2-5; absent DNA, TCRdb's TRBD1 call cannot be checked. CDR3 size: 17 residues. CDR1 and CDR2 from the germline V gene are DFQATT and SNEGSKA (reference sequence). The CDR3 sequence is CSATDTSGGNPMRTQYF.

V and J are TRBV24-1 and TRBJ1-2; as DNA is missing, the TRBD1 call by TCRdb cannot be tested. Germline V lookup: CDR1 KGHDR, CDR2 SFDVKD. CDR3 size: 14 residues. This CDR3 is CATSTGQGFDGYTF.

CDR3 loop: CASSLLTAGYNSPLHF. The rearrangement links TRBV14 to TRBJ1-6. The CDR3 extends over 16 amino acids. Looked up from germline, CDR1 is SGHDN and CDR2 is FVKESK.

The chain is built from TRBV7-6 and TRBJ2-3; there is no DNA to check the TCRdb D call of TRBD1. The CDR3 has 15 residues. Germline V gene data show CDR1 as SGHVS and CDR2 as FNYEAQ. The CDR3 here is CASSYTQGVRDTQYF.

The rearrangement links TRBV11-2 to TRBJ2-3; TCRdb returns TRBD2, unconfirmable since there is no DNA. The CDR3 length is 16 residues. Germline CDR1 is SGHAT and CDR2 is FQNNGV. The CDR3 is CASSLVLAGEGDTQYF.

The V gene is TRBV14, the J gene TRBJ1-4; without DNA, the TCRdb call of TRBD1 cannot be checked. From germline, CDR1 is SGHDN and CDR2 FVKESK. This CDR3 has 15 amino acids. The CDR3 region is CASSQGTGDREKLFF.

The V gene is TRBV6-5, the J gene TRBJ2-1. Germline lookup yields CDR1 MNHEY and CDR2 SVGAGI. This CDR3 spans 16 amino acids. The CDR3 loop reads CASSYSMAGTYNEQFF.

V gene TRBV6-5 combines with J gene TRBJ2-7; TCRdb's D gene call, TRBD1, goes unchecked for lack of DNA. CDR1 and CDR2 from the germline V gene are MNHEY and SVGAGI. This CDR3 comprises 17 residues. This chain's CDR3 is CASSYSEPGQGMGEQYF.

The CDR3 sequence is CASSDPGGLQYF. This chain connects TRBV5-4 to TRBJ2-3; TCRdb reports TRBD2, a call that lacks DNA to check it against. Germline CDR1 SGHNT, CDR2 YYREEE (reference sequence). The CDR3 runs to 12 residues.

The V call is TRBV5-4, the J call TRBJ2-7. The germline gives CDR1 SGHNT, CDR2 YYREEE (reference sequence). The CDR3 consists of 12 residues. The CDR3 protein is CASSLEVYEQYF.